This note documents a single T cell receptor beta chain sequence. The antigen is undetermined. The sample originates from a study of cytomegalovirus exposure and HLA in healthy donors. On the study more broadly: A prior study identified approximately 120 million unique TCR beta sequences from about 179 million T cells. Findings of the study overall: Likely technical artifact: a cluster of highly shared sequence variants. As a later analysis revealed, most CMV-associated TCR beta chains appeared HLA-restricted.

Use of 60 Vbeta and 13 Jbeta primers characterized the PCR. Method: immunoSEQ multiplex PCR; TCRdb's copy keeps in-frame clones and lacks some. This table holds roughly 150,000 clones, more than 70% found once. CDR1 is MDHEN and CDR2 is SYDVKM in the germline V gene. The CDR3 runs to 17 residues. V lost 4 bases, J lost 0 bases, and 8 bases stayed unmatched. Specimen: PBMCs. The chain recombines TRBV28 with TRBJ2-4; the match to TRBD2 covers 8 bases. The receptor comes from a male donor in good health and CMV-seronegative. The CDR3 is CASSSGLGLLAKNIQYF. The CDR3 DNA reads TGTGCCAGCAGTTCGGGACTAGGGTTACTAGCCAAAAACATTCAGTACTTC.